This paragraph covers one TCR beta chain sequence. Germline V gives CDR1 SGHNT, CDR2 YYREEE (reference sequence). CDR3 length: 12 amino acids. Trimming took 5 bases from V and 8 from J, leaving 11 bases between them. This sample is drawn from a study of control samples from healthy donors and cancer patients. Sequenced by immunoSEQ multiplex PCR; TCRdb stores in-frame clones only, minus some. This sample has about 250,000 clones, with roughly 82% found just once. V usage is TRBV5-4 and J usage is TRBJ2-1, with D unresolved. Specimen: PBMCs. This sequence was found in a woman aged 55-69 years with lung cancer. The CDR3 sequence is CASSLGGDEQFF. CDR3 in DNA: TGTGCCAGCAGTCTTGGTGGGGATGAGCAGTTCTTC.